The 8 T cell receptor beta chains below come from one sample, sequenced in a study of T cell responses to AZD1222 COVID-19 vaccine (dated by TCRdb to about 2021). Taken with the paper, the label for time point translates to: baseline before first vaccination. The method was the immunoSEQ multiplex PCR assay. As stored in TCRdb, this immuneACCESS dataset retains in-frame rearrangements with V and J assigned. A fraction of the clones does not appear; measured against another copy, unresolved V genes explain less than half of the discrepancy, and the remainder lacks a known reason. The sample data list about 110,000 clones, and 82% of these were observed just once. Clones ranked in the top ten supply 4% to 6% of the sample. This sample comprised peripheral blood, obtained on day 0 of AZD1222 vaccination. The receptors derive from an adult in good health.

The chain is built from TRBV7-8 and TRBJ1-2, with D unresolved. Germline CDR1 reads SGHVS; CDR2 reads FQNEAQ. The CDR3 is 15 amino acids. Trimming removed 1 base from V and 4 bases from J, with 13 bases in between. The CDR3 DNA reads as TGTGCCAGCAGCTTAGTAACCTGGAATTTCTATGGCTACACCTTC. This encodes CASSLVTWNFYGYTF. The whole variable domain, filled in from reference TRBV7-8 and TRBJ1-2, reads GAGVSQSPRYKVAKRGQDVALRCDPISGHVSLFWYQQALGQGPEFLTYFQNEAQLDKSGLPSDRFFAERPEGSVSTLKIQRTQQEDSAVYLCASSLVTWNFYGYTFGSGTRLTVV.

CDR3 in amino acids: CASSLIGGGQVVYEQYF. CDR3 sequence (DNA): TGTGCCAGCAGCTTAATTGGTGGGGGACAGGTCGTCTACGAGCAGTACTTC. The V and J genes are TRBV7-2 and TRBJ2-7; 8 bases fit TRBD1. The V gene's germline CDR1 is SGHTA and CDR2 FQGNSA. CDR3 length: 17 residues. V shed 2 bases and J 3 bases; nucleotides not matched to a gene: 12. The full variable domain, its missing parts supplied by reference TRBV7-2 and TRBJ2-7, is GAGVSQSPSNKVTEKGKDVELRCDPISGHTALYWYRQSLGQGLEFLIYFQGNSAPDKSGLPSDRFSAERTGGSVSTLTIQRTQQEDSAVYLCASSLIGGGQVVYEQYFGPGTRLTVT.

J is TRBJ2-3 and V is TRBV7-9, with a weak D call TRBD2 (5 bases). The germline V gene has CDR1 SEHNR and CDR2 FQNEAQ (reference sequence). V lost 6 bases, J lost 7 bases, and 17 bases lay in between. This CDR3 has 14 residues. Here the CDR3 reads CASSPRSGDHTQYF. CDR3 DNA: TGTGCCAGCAGTCCCAGGAGCGGTGACCATACGCAGTATTTT.

The V gene is TRBV2, the J gene TRBJ2-1; possibly TRBD1 or TRBD2 for D (5 bases each). Germline V gives CDR1 SNHLY, CDR2 FYNNEI. There are 12 residues in the CDR3. The ends were cut back, 11 bases at V and 10 bases at J, with 18 bases in the middle. CDR3 DNA sequence: TGTGCCCGAGGGACGAGAAGGTACGAGCAGTTCTTC. This translates into CARGTRRYEQFF.

The chain recombines TRBV19 with TRBJ1-1; TRBD1 matches at 8 bases. The germline gives CDR1 LNHDA, CDR2 SQIVND (reference sequence). The CDR3 is made up of 14 amino acids. V shed 5 bases and J 2 bases; nucleotides not matched to a gene: 4. CDR3 sequence: CASSYQGANTEAFF. CDR3 nucleotide sequence: TGTGCCAGTAGTTATCAGGGGGCTAACACTGAAGCTTTCTTT.

A note on this clone: Compared with germline, one end of the junction differs, possibly owing to a read error. The V and J genes are TRBV9 and TRBJ2-1, with 7 bases matching TRBD2. Germline lookup yields CDR1 SGDLS and CDR2 YYNGEE. The CDR3 is 15 amino acids. Written as DNA, the CDR3 is TGTGCCAGCAGCGGAGCGGGGTCCTCCCACAATGAGCAGTTCTTC. Translation gives CASSGAGSSHNEQFF. The full variable domain, its missing parts supplied by reference TRBV9 and TRBJ2-1, is DSGVTQTPKHLITATGQRVTLRCSPRSGDLSVYWYQQSLDQGLQFLIQYYNGEERAKGNILERFSAQQFPDLHSELNLSSLELGDSALYFCASSGAGSSHNEQFFGPGTRLTVL.

The gene calls are TRBV4-2 and TRBJ2-1; D might be TRBD1 or TRBD2, each matching 7 bases. V dropped 0 bases and J dropped 2 bases, with 14 bases sitting between them. Germline lookup yields CDR1 LGHNA and CDR2 YNFKEQ. The CDR3 totals 17 residues. The CDR3 protein is CASSQERTGLAYNEQFF. In DNA form, the CDR3 reads TGTGCCAGCAGCCAAGAGAGGACAGGACTAGCCTACAATGAGCAGTTCTTC.

The rearrangement uses TRBV3-1 (or the pseudogene TRBV3-2) and TRBJ1-4; D might be TRBD1 (5 bases). The length of the CDR3 is 14 residues. Trimming stripped 4 bases from V and 10 bases from J, with 16 bases between. Per germline, CDR1 LGHDT and CDR2 YNNKEL (reference sequence). The CDR3 protein is CASSLPRRGGKLFF. CDR3 in DNA: TGTGCCAGCAGCCTCCCACGGAGGGGAGGAAAACTGTTTTTT.